Shown below are 14 T cell receptor beta chains from a single sample sequenced in a study of blood T cell repertoires in COVID-19. The assay was immunoSEQ multiplex PCR, and TCRdb's table has in-frame clones only and misses some. The sample records around 170,000 clones, 89% being singletons. The sequencing input was peripheral blood. The receptors originated from a man younger than 35 who had recovered from COVID-19.

In the case of this clone: The sample has other DNA sequences that encode this CDR3 too. The V gene is TRBV29-1, the J gene TRBJ2-7; no clear D. V was trimmed by 7 bases and J by 4 bases, leaving 14 bases between them. This CDR3 contains 12 residues. CDR1 is SQVTM and CDR2 is ANQGSEA in the germline V gene. The DNA for the CDR3 is TGCAGCGCCGCCCAGAGCGTTTACGAGCAGTACTTC. It yields the protein CSAAQSVYEQYF.

The rearrangement joins TRBV28 to TRBJ1-5; D gene ambiguous. The V end lost 4 bases, the J end lost 5 bases, and 9 bases lay between the germline ends. This CDR3 is 13 amino acids long. The germline CDR1 and CDR2 sequences are MDHEN and SYDVKM. The CDR3 nucleotides are TGTGCCAGCAGTTCTCCCCCCGATCAGCCCCAGCATTTT. Translating gives CASSSPPDQPQHF.

The CDR3: CASSPSGEGADTQYF. The CDR3 bases are TGTGCCAGCTCACCGTCGGGGGAGGGCGCAGATACGCAGTATTTT. The chain uses TRBV18 and TRBJ2-3, with 7 bases fitting TRBD2. The CDR3 contains 15 residues. The J segment lost 4 bases and the V segment lost 3 bases, leaving 7 bases of the junction unmatched. Germline lookup yields CDR1 KGHSH and CDR2 LQKENI.

This chain connects TRBV9 to TRBJ2-7; D unclear. Trimming left V 4 bases short and J 2 bases short, with 13 bases between. From germline, CDR1 is SGDLS and CDR2 YYNGEE. The CDR3 has 14 amino acids. The CDR3, as DNA: TGTGCCAGCAGCCCACCGTCTGACACCTACGAGCAGTACTTC. Translating it yields CASSPPSDTYEQYF.

The rearrangement uses TRBV19 and TRBJ2-7; D may be TRBD1 (6 bases). The germline V gene has CDR1 LNHDA and CDR2 SQIVND (reference sequence). V lost 7 bases and J lost 2, with 18 bases in between. This CDR3 spans 15 amino acids. Written as DNA, the CDR3 is TGTGCCAGTAAGTTGCAGCAGGGGCCGACCTACGAGCAGTACTTC. Amino acids: CASKLQQGPTYEQYF.

This chain joins TRBV5-1 and TRBJ1-2, with D unclear. V gave up 1 base and J gave up 1 base, with 8 bases separating them. Germline V gives CDR1 SGHRS, CDR2 YFSETQ. The CDR3 contains 14 residues. CDR3 in amino acids: CASSLRELNYGYTF. The CDR3 bases are TGCGCCAGCAGCTTGAGGGAGCTTAACTATGGCTACACCTTC.

The CDR3 loop is CASSPTETSSYNEQFF. CDR3 bases: TGTGCCAGCAGCCCCACCGAGACTTCCTCCTACAATGAGCAGTTCTTC. The rearrangement uses TRBV9 and TRBJ2-1; D is unresolved. V was shortened by 4 bases and J by 0 bases, with 14 bases between the two germline ends. This CDR3 has 16 amino acids. Germline loops: CDR1 SGDLS, CDR2 YYNGEE. Complete variable domain (other parts from reference TRBV9 and TRBJ2-1): DSGVTQTPKHLITATGQRVTLRCSPRSGDLSVYWYQQSLDQGLQFLIQYYNGEERAKGNILERFSAQQFPDLHSELNLSSLELGDSALYFCASSPTETSSYNEQFFGPGTRLTVL.

This clone was counted between two and nine times. Different DNA sequences within this sample yield the same CDR3. The V call is TRBV27, the J call TRBJ1-6; no clear D gene. V lost 2 bases, J lost 0 bases, and 8 bases lay in between. This CDR3 comprises 16 residues. CDR1 is MNHEY, CDR2 SMNVEV, per germline (reference sequence). The CDR3 here is CASSLTESSYNSPLHF. The CDR3 DNA is TGTGCCAGCAGTTTAACAGAGAGCTCCTATAATTCACCCCTCCACTTT.

The rearrangement uses TRBV7-2 and TRBJ2-3; D perhaps matches TRBD2 (6 bases). The CDR3 runs 14 residues. Germline V lookup: CDR1 SGHTA, CDR2 FQGNSA. V lost 1 base and J lost 4, with 9 bases in between. The CDR3 DNA reads TGTGCCAGCAGCTTAGGGCCGGGGGCAGATACGCAGTATTTT. Protein product: CASSLGPGADTQYF.

This chain uses TRBV6-5 with TRBJ2-7; 8 bases are shared with TRBD1. Germline lookup yields CDR1 MNHEY and CDR2 SVGAGI. J was trimmed by 3 bases and V by 6 bases; bases with no gene match: 4. The CDR3 length is 13 residues. The CDR3 DNA sequence: TGTGCCAGCAGCCAGGGACAGGACTACGAGCAGTACTTC. Translation: CASSQGQDYEQYF.

This sequence joins TRBV28 and TRBJ1-1, with D unresolved. CDR1 and CDR2 (germline): MDHEN, SYDVKM. Trimming took off 2 bases at V and 1 base at J, with 5 bases between the two ends. The CDR3 runs to 13 residues. The CDR3 region has the DNA TGTGCCAGCAGTTTACGTAGGAACACTGAAGCTTTCTTT. Its translation: CASSLRRNTEAFF.

This clone is termed medium-sized. The V call is TRBV4-1, the J call TRBJ2-5; 8 nucleotides agree with TRBD2. CDR3 size: 15 residues. Trimming took 0 bases from V and 6 from J; bases not matched to a gene: 6. Germline CDR1 reads MGHRA; CDR2 reads YSYEKL. DNA of the CDR3: TGCGCCAGCAGCCAAGATCCAGGACTAGCCCAGACCCAGTACTTC. This gives the protein CASSQDPGLAQTQYF.

The CDR3 DNA reads as TGTGCCAGCAGCCCCCGCAGGGGGCAGGGAGATGGCTACACCTTC. Translating gives CASSPRRGQGDGYTF. The rearrangement joins TRBV9 to TRBJ1-2; 8 bases fit TRBD1. V gave up 4 bases and J gave up 6 bases; unmatched junction bases: 11. The germline CDR1 and CDR2 sequences are SGDLS and YYNGEE. The CDR3 runs to 15 residues.

V is TRBV29-1 and J is TRBJ2-1; the match to TRBD2 covers 10 bases. The CDR3 covers 15 residues. Germline lookup yields CDR1 SQVTM and CDR2 ANQGSEA. J lost 4 bases, V lost 4 bases, and 7 bases had no gene match. CDR3 sequence: CSVGASGRRYNEQFF. As DNA, the CDR3 is TGCAGCGTTGGGGCTAGCGGGAGACGTTACAATGAGCAGTTCTTC.